A selection of T cell receptor beta chains follows, all from one sample in a study of blood T cell repertoires in COVID-19. The table came from immunoSEQ multiplex PCR; TCRdb's copy has only in-frame clones and leaves some out. The sample lists 55,000 to 65,000 clones, roughly four fifths occurring once. Sequences were obtained from peripheral blood. The receptors were gathered from a man in his sixties with COVID-19, enrolled during active disease. Both conserved end residues are part of each CDR3. D genes are given only for firm matches. A clone size is listed for some rows: how often the clone was seen (once, few, many), or a class if it is expanded.

>-|TRBV4-2|TRBJ2-2|-
TGTGCCAGCAGCCTTATTTATCCGAACACCGGGGAGCTGTTTTTT
CASSLIYPNTGELFF
>-|TRBV9|TRBJ2-7|TRBD2
TGTGCCAGCAGCGAGAGCGGGAGGGCCTACGAGCAGTACTTC
CASSESGRAYEQYF
>-|TRBV9|TRBJ1-2|-
TGTGCCAGCAGCGTAGTGGAGGGGTCCATCTATGGCTACACCTTC
CASSVVEGSIYGYTF
>-|TRBV5-1|TRBJ1-3|-
TGCGCCAGCAGCCCGGAGGGTAGCGGAAACACCATATATTTT
CASSPEGSGNTIYF
>-|TRBV4-2|TRBJ1-1|-
TGTGCCAGCAGCCAAACAGGGAACACTGAAGCTTTCTTT
CASSQTGNTEAFF
>once|TRBV29-1|TRBJ1-2|-
TGCAGCGTTGAATCAGGGTATGGCTACACCTTC
CSVESGYGYTF
>-|TRBV13|TRBJ2-5|TRBD2
TGTGCCAGCAGCGTCAATAGCGGGATGGAGACCCAGTACTTC
CASSVNSGMETQYF
>once|TRBV9|TRBJ2-7|TRBD2
TGTGCCAGCAGCGTAGGTCTAGCGGGCTCCTACGAGCAGTACTTC
CASSVGLAGSYEQYF
>-|TRBV3-1/TRBV3-2|TRBJ2-2|-
TGTGCCAGCAGCCAAGAGGTGTTAGTCGGGGAGCTGTTTTTT
CASSQEVLVGELFF
>-|TRBV5-1|TRBJ1-4|-
TGCGCCAGCAGCTTGGATGGAGTATCGGCTGAAAAACTGTTTTTT
CASSLDGVSAEKLFF
>-|TRBV11-3|TRBJ2-2|-
TGTGCCAGCAGCCCATCGGCCGGGGGCACCGGGGAGCTGTTTTTT
CASSPSAGGTGELFF
>-|TRBV28|TRBJ2-7|-
TGTGCCAGCAGCCCCTCGCGAGGGTTCGACTACGAGCAGTACTTC
CASSPSRGFDYEQYF
>-|TRBV11-2|TRBJ1-6|-
TGTGCCAGCAGCTTAGGGCAGGGTAATTCACCCCTCCACTTT
CASSLGQGNSPLHF
>-|TRBV30|TRBJ2-5|TRBD2
TGTGCCCTGAGCACGGGGACTAGCCGCGAGACCCAGTACTTC
CALSTGTSRETQYF
>-|TRBV9|TRBJ2-1|TRBD2
TGTGCCAGCAGCGTCGGCGGGAGTGAGTACAATGAGCAGTTCTTC
CASSVGGSEYNEQFF
>-|TRBV7-9|TRBJ1-1|-
TGTGCCAGCAGCTTAGGAAGTCAGGGGAACACTGAAGCTTTCTTT
CASSLGSQGNTEAFF
>-|TRBV9|TRBJ1-2|TRBD1
TGTGCCAGCAGCCTCGGACAGGGATCCTATGGCTACACCTTC
CASSLGQGSYGYTF
>-|TRBV5-1|TRBJ1-1|-
TGCGCCAGCAGCTTAACAGGGCTGAACCCTGAAGCTTTCTTT
CASSLTGLNPEAFF
>-|TRBV10-3|TRBJ2-7|-
TGTGCCATCAGTGAGTCGTCTAGCTGGGGCGAGCAGTACTTC
CAISESSSWGEQYF
>-|TRBV27|TRBJ2-7|-
TGTGCCAGCAGTTTATCAGGGACAACGTCCTACGAGCAGTACTTC
CASSLSGTTSYEQYF
>-|TRBV29-1|TRBJ2-1|TRBD2
TGCAGCTCCCCAGGACTAGCGGGAGTCGGTGAGCAGTTCTTC
CSSPGLAGVGEQFF
>-|TRBV11-3|TRBJ2-5|TRBD1
TGTGCCAGCAGCACCCGACAGGGGGCGCGTGAGACCCAGTACTTC
CASSTRQGARETQYF
>-|TRBV11-3|TRBJ2-5|-
TGTGCCAGCAGTGGGGATAGGGGAGAGACCCAGTACTTC
CASSGDRGETQYF
>-|TRBV7-2|TRBJ2-7|TRBD2
TGTGCCAGCAGCCAGAAAGGACTAGCGTCTGGGCTCGGGGCCGAGCAGTACTTC
CASSQKGLASGLGAEQYF
>-|TRBV6-2/TRBV6-3|TRBJ2-1|-
TGTGCCAGCAGTTCCCAGAATGAGCAGTTCTTC
CASSSQNEQFF
>-|TRBV19|TRBJ1-2|TRBD1
TGTGCCAGTAGTCCTCGACAGGGGGGCTATGGCTACACCTTC
CASSPRQGGYGYTF
>-|TRBV12-5|TRBJ2-5|-
TGTGCTAGTGGTTTGGGGACTACAGAGACCCAGTACTTC
CASGLGTTETQYF